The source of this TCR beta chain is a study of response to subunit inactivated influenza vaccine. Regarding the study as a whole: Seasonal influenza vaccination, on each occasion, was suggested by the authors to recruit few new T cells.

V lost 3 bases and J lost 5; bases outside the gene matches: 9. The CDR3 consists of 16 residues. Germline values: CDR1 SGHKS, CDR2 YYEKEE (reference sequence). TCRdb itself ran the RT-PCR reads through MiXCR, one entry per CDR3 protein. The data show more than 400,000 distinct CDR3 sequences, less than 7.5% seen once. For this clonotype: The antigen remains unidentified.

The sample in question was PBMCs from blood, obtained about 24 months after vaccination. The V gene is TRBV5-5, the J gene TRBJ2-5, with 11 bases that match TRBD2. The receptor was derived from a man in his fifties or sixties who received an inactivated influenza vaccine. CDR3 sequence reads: CASSSPTSGAGETQYF. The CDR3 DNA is TGTGCCAGCAGCTCACCGACTAGCGGGGCGGGGGAGACCCAGTACTTC.